Listed here are 7 T cell receptor beta chains from one sample, sequenced in a study of cytomegalovirus exposure and HLA in healthy donors. Profiling relied on immunoSEQ multiplex PCR, and the TCRdb table lists in-frame clones only, not all of them. The profile shows hundreds of thousands of clones, 86% of them singletons. Sample: PBMCs. These TCRs come from a woman aged 18-30 years in good health and CMV-seronegative.

The V and J genes are TRBV28 and TRBJ2-4; 9 nucleotides match TRBD1. CDR1 and CDR2 (germline): MDHEN, SYDVKM. This CDR3 is 15 amino acids long. V dropped 2 bases and J dropped 1; count of bases not matched to a gene: 0. The CDR3 region is CASSLTGGAKNIQYF. The CDR3 DNA reads TGTGCCAGCAGTTTAACAGGGGGCGCCAAAAACATTCAGTACTTC.

The chain is built from TRBV5-4 and TRBJ2-5, with TRBD1 matching over 8 bases. The germline V gene has CDR1 SGHNT and CDR2 YYREEE (reference sequence). The CDR3 covers 17 residues. V gave up 4 bases and J gave up 3 bases; unmatched junction bases: 14. The CDR3 DNA reads TGTGCCAGCAGCACGCCTCAGGGGGCGGCAATAAAAGAGACCCAGTACTTC. Encoded protein: CASSTPQGAAIKETQYF.

This rearrangement joins TRBV19 to TRBJ2-7, with a tentative D call TRBD2 (5 bases). V shed 5 bases and J shed 2 bases, with 16 bases lying between them. The CDR3 totals 15 residues. CDR1 and CDR2 (germline): LNHDA, SQIVND (reference sequence). CDR3 in amino acids: CASSGHLWEPYEQYF. The CDR3 nucleotides read TGTGCCAGTAGTGGGCACCTTTGGGAGCCCTACGAGCAGTACTTC.

The CDR3 spells CASSSRKSDSTEAFF. CDR3 sequence (DNA): TGTGCCAGCAGTTCAAGGAAAAGCGACAGCACTGAAGCTTTCTTT. This chain uses TRBV27 with TRBJ1-1, with D perhaps TRBD1 (5 bases). Trimming pared 4 bases from V and 4 bases from J, leaving 16 bases between. CDR1 and CDR2 (germline): MNHEY, SMNVEV (reference sequence). The CDR3 has 15 residues.

The rearrangement uses TRBV4-2 and TRBJ2-1; tentative D call: TRBD2 (6 bases). The length of the CDR3 is 16 residues. Germline lookup yields CDR1 LGHNA and CDR2 YNFKEQ. The germline V and J ends were trimmed by 0 bases and 1 base, with 10 bases remaining between them. CDR3: CASSQDQAGSYNEQFF. The DNA for the CDR3 is TGTGCCAGCAGCCAAGATCAAGCGGGTTCCTACAATGAGCAGTTCTTC.

In this sample, this clone turned up once. The chain joins TRBV19 to TRBJ1-1; D is undetermined. The V gene lost 1 base and the J gene lost 11 bases, with 8 bases spanning the gap. From germline, CDR1 is LNHDA and CDR2 SQIVND (reference sequence). The CDR3 totals 11 residues. CDR3 nucleotide sequence: TGTGCCAGTAGTATAGGCGCGGGGGCTTTCTTT. It codes for CASSIGAGAFF.

The CDR3 protein is CATSSLVGLSYNEQFF. The CDR3 nucleotides read TGTGCCACCAGCAGCCTTGTTGGACTCTCCTACAATGAGCAGTTCTTC. The rearrangement links TRBV15 to TRBJ2-1; D possibly corresponds to TRBD2 (5 bases). V lost 3 bases, J lost 0 bases, and 12 bases lay in between. CDR1 is LNHNV and CDR2 is YYDKDF in the germline V gene (reference sequence). The CDR3 covers 16 residues.